A single sample gave rise to the 27 T cell receptor beta chains below, sequenced in a study of T-cell memory formation after mild COVID-19. TCRdb redid the calling of the 5' RACE reads with MiXCR, one entry per CDR3 protein. The sample has about 310,000 distinct CDR3 sequences, approximately 19% seen once. Sequencing used PBMCs or a T cell subset sorted from them (not recorded which). These receptors came from a man younger than 35 who had mild COVID-19 (a few samples of this study predate the infection). Cell type and time point are not known.

The chain links TRBV6-5 to TRBJ1-1; 7 bases are shared with TRBD1. CDR3 length: 18 residues. Trimming at V came to 7 bases and at J to 5 bases, leaving 22 bases not matched to a gene. Looked up from germline, CDR1 is MNHEY and CDR2 is SVGAGI. CDR3 sequence: CASKGVLVEGAVTTEAFF. In nucleotides, the CDR3 is TGTGCCAGCAAGGGAGTTTTAGTGGAGGGGGCTGTCACGACTGAAGCTTTCTTT.

This clonotype was counted between two and nine times. The chain carries TRBV12-3 or TRBV12-4 and TRBJ1-5; 7 bases are shared with TRBD1. The CDR3 length is 13 residues. After removal of 8 bases from V and 7 bases from J, the junction contained 8 bases not matched to a gene. CDR3 in amino acids: CASSLGGQQPQHF. In nucleotides, the CDR3 is TGTGCCAGCTCCCTTGGGGGACAGCAGCCCCAGCATTTT.

The rearrangement links TRBV4-1 to TRBJ2-1; perhaps TRBD1 as D (5 bases). The CDR3 loop spans 13 amino acids. Germline lookup yields CDR1 MGHRA and CDR2 YSYEKL. V gave up 2 bases and J gave up 9 bases, with 11 bases separating them. CDR3 nucleotide sequence: TGCGCCAGCAGCCAACAGGGCCCTGGTGAGCAGTTCTTC. The encoded protein is CASSQQGPGEQFF.

This clonotype was counted a few times. This could be a read error, since a much larger clone is one nucleotide away. This chain links TRBV24-1 with TRBJ2-3; D remains ambiguous. CDR3 length: 12 amino acids. CDR1 and CDR2 (germline): KGHDR, SFDVKD. V was clipped by 5 bases and J by 2 bases, with 4 bases between them. As DNA, the CDR3 is TGTGCCACCAGTGGGAACACAGATACGCAGTATTTT. It translates to CATSGNTDTQYF.

The rearrangement uses TRBV18 and TRBJ2-2, with TRBD2 matching over 11 bases. The V gene end was trimmed by 1 base and the J gene end by 0 bases; junction bases not matched to a gene: 10. This CDR3 is built from 20 residues. Per the germline V gene, CDR1 is KGHSH and CDR2 is LQKENI. In DNA, the CDR3 is TGTGCCAGCTCACCACGGAGGACTAGCGGGCAATCGACGAACACCGGGGAGCTGTTTTTT. Translation gives CASSPRRTSGQSTNTGELFF.

This clonotype has just a few counts. The V and J genes are TRBV28 and TRBJ2-5, with 8 nucleotides matching TRBD1. With 10 bases clipped from V and 0 bases from J, the junction kept 4 bases outside the gene matches. The germline V gene encodes CDR1 MDHEN and CDR2 SYDVKM. The CDR3 is 13 residues long. Here the CDR3 reads CAIGTGDQETQYF. The CDR3 DNA reads TGTGCCATAGGGACAGGCGACCAAGAGACCCAGTACTTC.

CDR3 nucleotides: TGTGCCAGCAGTATGGTAGCGGTGAACTATGGCTACACCTTC. This codes for CASSMVAVNYGYTF. The rearrangement links TRBV5-6 to TRBJ1-2; no definite D call. The CDR3 loop spans 14 amino acids. V shed 5 bases and J shed 2 bases, with 13 bases lying between them. CDR1 and CDR2 from the germline V gene are SGHDT and YYEEEE.

This clonotype was counted between two and nine times. This chain uses TRBV7-8 with TRBJ1-5; D might be TRBD1 (5 bases). With 1 base removed from V and 6 bases from J, the gap between germline ends came to 16 bases. This CDR3 contains 16 residues. CDR1 is SGHVS and CDR2 is FQNEAQ in the germline V gene. CDR3 sequence (DNA): TGTGCCAGCAGCTTAGTAGGGGCCTCGGTAGGTCAGCCCCAGCATTTT. It specifies CASSLVGASVGQPQHF.

The genes are TRBV29-1 and TRBJ2-3; TRBD1 matches 10 bases. Trimming removed 7 bases from V and 2 bases from J; junction bases left unmatched: 9. The germline CDR1 and CDR2 sequences are SQVTM and ANQGSEA. The CDR3 extends over 15 amino acids. Here the CDR3 reads CSATRDRGTTDTQYF. The CDR3 bases are TGCAGCGCCACACGGGACAGGGGCACCACAGATACGCAGTATTTT.

V gene TRBV5-1 combines with J gene TRBJ2-1, with 10 bases fitting TRBD1. The V gene's germline CDR1 is SGHRS and CDR2 YFSETQ. V gave up 4 bases and J gave up 8 bases; unmatched junction bases: 9. The CDR3 has 15 amino acids. The CDR3 here is CASSAGQGNPDEQFF. Written as DNA, the CDR3 is TGCGCCAGCAGCGCGGGACAGGGGAACCCCGATGAGCAGTTCTTC.

This clonotype appeared a few times. CDR3 loop: CSAPSPRDGPNIQYF. The CDR3, as DNA: TGCAGTGCTCCCTCTCCCCGTGATGGGCCAAACATTCAGTACTTC. The chain employs TRBV20-1 and TRBJ2-4; D gene uncertain. Trimming cost V 5 bases and J 6 bases, with 20 bases left between them. This CDR3 region has 15 residues. Per germline, CDR1 DFQATT and CDR2 SNEGSKA (reference sequence).

J is TRBJ2-7 and V is TRBV6-2 or TRBV6-3, with a weak D call TRBD1 (6 bases). Trimming stripped 0 bases from V and 4 bases from J, with 19 bases between. The CDR3 is 17 residues long. Germline-derived CDR1 and CDR2 are MNHEY and SVGEGT. CDR3 in DNA: TGTGCCAGCAGTTACTCGATTGGGACAATTCGGTCGTACGAGCAGTACGTC. Its protein is CASSYSIGTIRSYEQYV.

The chain employs TRBV11-2 and TRBJ1-1; D unresolved. Germline CDR1 SGHAT, CDR2 FQNNGV. This CDR3 is built from 16 residues. V lost 5 bases and J lost 5, with 21 bases in between. The CDR3 protein is CASSRPEGIGWTEAFF. The CDR3 DNA is TGTGCCAGCAGCCGCCCCGAGGGCATTGGTTGGACTGAAGCTTTCTTT.

This chain links TRBV6-5 with TRBJ2-4, with D perhaps matching TRBD1 or TRBD2 (6 bases each). Germline V gene lookup returns CDR1 MNHEY and CDR2 SVGAGI. The CDR3 covers 12 residues. The ends were cut back, 6 bases at V and 11 bases at J, with 14 bases in the middle. CDR3 coding DNA: TGTGCCAGCAGGCCAGAGGGGGGTCTTCAGTACTTC. Its protein is CASRPEGGLQYF.

This clonotype was counted a few times. The V call is TRBV29-1, the J call TRBJ2-1; no firm D call. V was cut by 7 bases and J by 4 bases, with 14 bases left in between. Germline V CDR1 and CDR2: SQVTM, ANQGSEA. The CDR3 extends over 13 amino acids. CDR3 loop: CSARAGRYNEQFF. The CDR3, as DNA: TGCAGCGCCCGCGCAGGCAGGTACAATGAGCAGTTCTTC.

The V gene is TRBV7-9, the J gene TRBJ2-5, with D perhaps TRBD2 (5 bases). CDR1 and CDR2 (germline): SEHNR, FQNEAQ (reference sequence). Trimming removed 5 bases from V and 2 bases from J, with 9 bases in between. CDR3 length: 13 residues. The CDR3 is CASSEDLQETQYF. Here the CDR3 DNA reads TGTGCCAGCAGCGAGGACTTGCAAGAGACCCAGTACTTC.

V is TRBV28 and J is TRBJ2-7, with a possible D match to TRBD1 (5 bases). The V gene's germline CDR1 is MDHEN and CDR2 SYDVKM. The CDR3 runs 14 residues. Trimming removed 7 bases from V and 6 bases from J, with 19 bases in between. CDR3 DNA sequence: TGTGCCAGCACCCAGGGTTCCTCTTGGCTCGAGCAGTACGTC. This sequence encodes CASTQGSSWLEQYV.

V gene TRBV7-9 combines with J gene TRBJ1-6; tentative D call: TRBD1 (5 bases). The CDR3 is 13 residues long. Germline V gene lookup returns CDR1 SEHNR and CDR2 FQNEAQ (reference sequence). The germline V and J ends were trimmed by 8 bases and 7 bases, with 12 bases remaining between them. CDR3 amino acids: CASGGPMNSPLHF. In DNA form, the CDR3 reads TGTGCCAGCGGGGGACCGATGAATTCACCCCTCCACTTT.

This clonotype has more than one count but fewer than ten. The rearrangement uses TRBV6-5 and TRBJ2-1; weak D call: TRBD1 (5 bases). Between the trimmed V and J ends, which lost 2 bases and 2 bases, there was a span of 16 bases. Germline V gives CDR1 MNHEY, CDR2 SVGAGI. The CDR3 is 17 amino acids. The CDR3 sequence: CASSYGAAYVPYNEQFF. CDR3 in DNA: TGTGCCAGCAGTTACGGGGCGGCCTACGTCCCCTACAATGAGCAGTTCTTC.

This chain uses TRBV6-1 with TRBJ2-5, with TRBD1 matching over 8 bases. CDR3 length: 16 residues. Germline V CDR1 and CDR2: MNHNS, SASEGT. The ends lost 4 bases at V and 5 bases at J; junction bases unmatched: 12. Here the CDR3 reads CASSAGSGGAGETQYF. The DNA for the CDR3 is TGTGCCAGCAGTGCGGGATCAGGGGGCGCTGGTGAGACCCAGTACTTC.

This clonotype was seen more than once but under ten times. The CDR3 sequence is CASSPLTGAPTDTQYF. The CDR3, as DNA: TGTGCCAGCAGCCCCCTGACGGGAGCCCCCACAGATACGCAGTATTTT. This rearrangement joins TRBV5-5 to TRBJ2-3; the D gene is possibly TRBD2 (6 bases). Trimming pared 4 bases from V and 2 bases from J, leaving 17 bases between. This CDR3 comprises 16 residues. CDR1 and CDR2 from the germline V gene are SGHKS and YYEKEE (reference sequence). The complete variable domain, with remaining parts taken from reference TRBV5-5 and TRBJ2-3, reads DAGVTQSPTHLIKTRGQQVTLRCSPISGHKSVSWYQQVLGQGPQFIFQYYEKEERGRGNFPDRFSARQFPNYSSELNVNALLLGDSALYLCASSPLTGAPTDTQYFGPGTRLTVL.

This chain uses TRBV19 with TRBJ1-1; perhaps TRBD1 as D (5 bases). The V gene's germline CDR1 is LNHDA and CDR2 SQIVND (reference sequence). The CDR3 spans 13 residues. Trimming cost V 7 bases and J 2 bases, with 11 bases left between them. The CDR3 protein is CASTDTINTEAFF. The CDR3 DNA follows: TGTGCCAGTACGGACACCATTAACACTGAAGCTTTCTTT.

The genes are TRBV5-1 and TRBJ2-5, with D hard to call. The germline V and J ends were trimmed by 0 bases and 4 bases, with 10 bases remaining between them. The germline V gene has CDR1 SGHRS and CDR2 YFSETQ. The CDR3 is made up of 14 amino acids. CDR3 DNA: TGCGCCAGCAGCTTGGCCGTCGGCTTAGAGACCCAGTACTTC. Translation gives CASSLAVGLETQYF.

This clonotype was detected only once. The CDR3 nucleotides read TGTGCCAGCAGGACAGGGGTCTTCGTAGCTGGCGAGCAGTACTTC. Protein sequence: CASRTGVFVAGEQYF. The chain couples TRBV27 to TRBJ2-7, with 8 bases fitting TRBD1. The V gene end was trimmed by 6 bases and the J gene end by 6 bases; junction bases not matched to a gene: 13. The CDR3 consists of 15 residues. Looked up from germline, CDR1 is MNHEY and CDR2 is SMNVEV (reference sequence).

This clonotype was observed a few times. V and J are TRBV28 and TRBJ2-2, with D perhaps being TRBD1 or TRBD2 (5 bases each). CDR3 length: 15 residues. The germline CDR1 and CDR2 sequences are MDHEN and SYDVKM. V lost 7 bases to trimming and J lost 0 bases, with 12 bases between them. CDR3 nucleotides: TGTGCCAGCAACTCTCGGGGCTCGAACACCGGGGAGCTGTTTTTT. Translating it yields CASNSRGSNTGELFF.

The gene calls are TRBV29-1 and TRBJ2-1; possibly TRBD2 for D (5 bases). The CDR3 covers 14 residues. With 3 bases removed from V and 0 bases from J, the gap between germline ends came to 9 bases. Germline-derived CDR1 and CDR2 are SQVTM and ANQGSEA. The DNA for the CDR3 is TGCAGCGTTGAGGGTGGGAGCTCCTACAATGAGCAGTTCTTC. It codes for CSVEGGSSYNEQFF.

The chain combines TRBV4-2 with TRBJ2-1; D is undetermined. The CDR3 covers 14 residues. CDR1 and CDR2 (germline): LGHNA, YNFKEQ. The V end was cut by 0 bases, the J end by 7 bases, with 10 bases between. The CDR3 sequence: CASSQDPGSNEQFF. CDR3 nucleotide sequence: TGTGCCAGCAGCCAAGATCCCGGGTCGAATGAGCAGTTCTTC.